This TCR beta chain stems from a study of blood T cell repertoires in COVID-19. Across the study: Researchers got acute and convalescent COVID-19 samples from the United States, Italy and Spain. Sample material is recorded as cDNA or gDNA derived from T cells, B-cell-depleted T cells, or PBMCs.

The ends were cut back, 3 bases at V and 4 bases at J, with 12 bases in the middle. CDR3 size: 14 residues. Germline V gene data show CDR1 as ENHRY and CDR2 as SYGVKD. In the original processing: Nucleated cell counts were estimated from reference gene primer amplification. The assay was immunoSEQ multiplex PCR, and TCRdb's table has in-frame clones only and misses some. The V and J calls and clone size are taken from that table; D and trimming were inferred from the DNA. The sample lists some 50,000 clones; 82% were seen once. The gene calls are TRBV10-3 and TRBJ1-2, with no clear D. The sample consisted of peripheral blood. This TCR was recovered from a man in his forties or fifties with acute or convalescent COVID-19. CDR3 DNA sequence: TGTGCCATCAGTGATTCGCAGGAAACCTATGGCTACACCTTC. It codes for CAISDSQETYGYTF.